A single sample gave rise to the 22 T cell receptor beta chains below, sequenced in a study of beta chain features in type 1 diabetes. Findings and limits, study-wide: Shortening of TCRB CDR3s, moderate but significant, appeared in all four CD4+ subsets of Type 1 diabetes patients.

Their target antigens are unknown. Every isolated RNA sample was fully reverse transcribed, so sequencing captured expressed TCRB transcripts. Sequencing used immunoSEQ multiplex PCR; TCRdb keeps in-frame clones, though not all of them. The sample has hundreds of thousands of clones; roughly 13% are singletons. The sequenced sample was naive CD4+ T cells from blood. The source is a man aged 18 to 29 with type 1 diabetes.

The V call is TRBV6-5, the J call TRBJ2-3, with D perhaps TRBD1 or TRBD2 (5 bases each). The germline CDR1 and CDR2 sequences are MNHEY and SVGAGI. The CDR3 runs to 14 residues. The V end lost 2 bases, the J end lost 6 bases, and 12 bases lay between the germline ends. CDR3 nucleotide sequence: TGTGCCAGCAGTTACCGGGGCCAGAGGGATACGCAGTATTTT. It encodes CASSYRGQRDTQYF.

The gene calls are TRBV7-2 and TRBJ2-3, with TRBD1 as a possible D gene (6 bases). This CDR3 is 14 amino acids long. Germline CDR1 reads SGHTA; CDR2 reads FQGNSA. V shed 0 bases and J shed 8 bases, with 12 bases lying between them. The CDR3 sequence: CASSLARSGATQYF. The CDR3 bases are TGTGCCAGCAGCTTAGCCCGATCAGGGGCTACGCAGTATTTT.

Details on this clone: Distinct nucleotide sequences in the sample also encode this CDR3. This sequence joins TRBV7-2 and TRBJ2-7; D remains ambiguous. V was trimmed by 2 bases and J by 4 bases, leaving 3 bases between them. CDR3 length: 11 amino acids. From germline, CDR1 is SGHTA and CDR2 FQGNSA. The CDR3 nucleotides read TGTGCCAGCAGCTTACGTTACGAGCAGTACTTC. Its protein product is CASSLRYEQYF.

This clone turned up a few times. The CDR3 here is CASAGQGLSGANVLTF. The CDR3, as DNA: TGCGCCAGCGCCGGACAGGGACTGTCTGGGGCCAACGTCCTGACTTTC. This chain uses TRBV5-1 with TRBJ2-6; 8 bases map to TRBD1. V lost 7 bases, J lost 1 base, and 7 bases stayed unmatched. This CDR3 region has 16 residues. Germline V lookup: CDR1 SGHRS, CDR2 YFSETQ.

The rearrangement uses TRBV4-2 and TRBJ2-7; D possibly uses TRBD1 or TRBD2 (5 bases each). Germline V gene sequence: CDR1 LGHNA, CDR2 YNFKEQ. The CDR3 loop spans 15 amino acids. V lost 4 bases and J lost 2, with 15 bases in between. CDR3 in amino acids: CASSLDSGPPYEQYF. The CDR3 DNA reads TGTGCCAGCAGCCTTGATTCGGGACCTCCCTACGAGCAGTACTTC.

The J gene is TRBJ1-6, the V gene TRBV2; TRBD1 matches at 8 bases. With 2 bases clipped from V and 6 bases from J, the junction kept 6 bases outside the gene matches. This CDR3 comprises 16 residues. The germline gives CDR1 SNHLY, CDR2 FYNNEI. The CDR3 region has the DNA TGTGCCAGCAGTGAATCCGCGGGACAGGTTAATTCACCCCTCCACTTT. It is translated as CASSESAGQVNSPLHF.

CDR3 in amino acids: CAAGFETQYF. CDR3 in DNA: TGTGCCGCAGGGTTCGAGACCCAGTACTTC. The chain combines TRBV6-5 with TRBJ2-5; TRBD1 might be the D (5 bases). The CDR3 runs to 10 residues. Trimming pared 11 bases from V and 5 bases from J, leaving 9 bases between. Germline V gene lookup returns CDR1 MNHEY and CDR2 SVGAGI.

The chain links TRBV30 to TRBJ1-5; tentatively, D is TRBD1 (6 bases). Per the germline V gene, CDR1 is GTSNPN and CDR2 is SVGIG (reference sequence). The CDR3 length is 18 residues. The V end lost 0 bases, the J end lost 2 bases, and 20 bases lay between the germline ends. The CDR3 sequence is CAWSVRLGRGVGNQPQHF. CDR3 DNA sequence: TGTGCCTGGAGTGTACGATTGGGCAGGGGAGTGGGCAATCAGCCCCAGCATTTT.

The V call is TRBV30, the J call TRBJ2-6; D unclear. Germline CDR1 reads GTSNPN; CDR2 reads SVGIG (reference sequence). The CDR3 spans 13 residues. V shed 5 bases and J shed 0 bases, with 5 bases lying between them. The CDR3 sequence: CAWCNSGANVLTF. The CDR3 DNA reads as TGTGCCTGGTGTAACTCTGGGGCCAACGTCCTGACTTTC.

This clone was picked up a small number of times. For the CDR3, the DNA is TGCGCCAGCAGCCCCGACCCCAGGGATACGCAGTATTTT. Its protein is CASSPDPRDTQYF. The V call is TRBV5-1, the J call TRBJ2-3; D ambiguous. The CDR3 length is 13 residues. Germline V gives CDR1 SGHRS, CDR2 YFSETQ. Trimming removed 4 bases at V and 6 bases at J, with 12 bases between.

This clone has only a few counts. J is TRBJ1-4 and V is TRBV6-5; 7 bases align to TRBD1. Per germline, CDR1 MNHEY and CDR2 SVGAGI. The CDR3 spans 14 residues. V was clipped by 6 bases and J by 6 bases; unmatched bases: 7. The CDR3: CASSRRGTDEKLFF. The CDR3 DNA follows: TGTGCCAGCAGCCGACGCGGGACAGATGAAAAACTGTTTTTT.

CDR3 in DNA: TGTGCCAGCAGCTCGGACAGCGGTTACACCGGGGAGCTGTTTTTT. This translates into CASSSDSGYTGELFF. The chain is built from TRBV2 and TRBJ2-2; a weak D match, TRBD1 (6 bases). Germline V gives CDR1 SNHLY, CDR2 FYNNEI. The CDR3 totals 15 residues. V was shortened by 6 bases and J by 3 bases, with 14 bases between the two germline ends.

This clone was found a few times. This chain joins TRBV19 and TRBJ1-6; possibly TRBD1 for D (6 bases). The germline V and J ends were trimmed by 3 bases and 9 bases, with 9 bases remaining between them. The CDR3 covers 13 residues. Germline CDR1 and CDR2: LNHDA and SQIVND (reference sequence). The CDR3 bases are TGTGCCAGTAGTATCGCAGGGGTTTCACCCCTCCACTTT. Amino acids: CASSIAGVSPLHF.

The chain uses TRBV18 and TRBJ1-2, with a weak D call TRBD1 (6 bases). Trimming removed 1 base at V and 8 bases at J, with 17 bases between. The CDR3 contains 15 residues. Germline loops: CDR1 KGHSH, CDR2 LQKENI. CDR3 sequence reads: CASSPRDTFFVGYTF. The CDR3 DNA reads as TGTGCCAGCTCACCACGGGACACATTTTTCGTGGGCTACACCTTC. The full variable domain, in which reference TRBV18 and TRBJ1-2 provide the parts outside the CDR3, is NAGVMQNPRHLVRRRGQEARLRCSPMKGHSHVYWYRQLPEEGLKFMVYLQKENIIDESGMPKERFSAEFPKEGPSILRIQQVVRGDSAAYFCASSPRDTFFVGYTFGSGTRLTVV.

In this sample, this clone turned up a few times. The V and J genes are TRBV6-5 and TRBJ1-1; unclear D gene. Trimming took 2 bases from V and 4 from J, leaving 11 bases between them. The CDR3 has 14 amino acids. Germline-derived CDR1 and CDR2 are MNHEY and SVGAGI. As DNA, the CDR3 is TGTGCCAGCAGTTACAGTGGGGAAGCCACTGAAGCTTTCTTT. It yields the protein CASSYSGEATEAFF.

The chain recombines TRBV29-1 with TRBJ2-3, with a weak D call TRBD2 (5 bases). Deletions cut 0 bases from V and 11 bases from J, with 12 bases between. Germline CDR1 is SQVTM and CDR2 is ANQGSEA. CDR3 size: 12 residues. Written as DNA, the CDR3 is TGCAGCGTTGAAGATCAAGAAGAGGGGCAGTATTTT. It translates to CSVEDQEEGQYF.

This clone appeared a few times. CDR3 protein: CASRMVGQMAPLHF. CDR3 bases: TGTGCCAGCCGTATGGTAGGGCAAATGGCACCCCTCCACTTT. This chain links TRBV7-2 with TRBJ1-6; D remains ambiguous. The CDR3 has 14 amino acids. Germline V gives CDR1 SGHTA, CDR2 FQGNSA. Trimming took off 8 bases at V and 11 bases at J, with 19 bases between the two ends.

In its sample, this clone was seen a few times. The chain couples TRBV5-6 to TRBJ2-7, with 8 bases aligning to TRBD1. V was clipped by 2 bases and J by 5 bases; unmatched bases: 9. Per the germline V gene, CDR1 is SGHDT and CDR2 is YYEEEE. This CDR3 comprises 15 residues. DNA of the CDR3: TGTGCCAGCAGCTTCCCCGAGGACAGGGCCCACGAGCAGTACTTC. Amino acids: CASSFPEDRAHEQYF.

In its sample, this clone was seen a few times. The chain employs TRBV9 and TRBJ2-7; D perhaps matches TRBD2 (6 bases). CDR3 length: 15 residues. V was cut by 2 bases and J by 9 bases, with 21 bases left in between. Germline CDR1 is SGDLS and CDR2 is YYNGEE. CDR3: CASSVRRESDSPQYF. The CDR3 nucleotides read TGTGCCAGCAGCGTCCGACGGGAGAGTGACTCTCCGCAGTACTTC. Using reference TRBV9 and TRBJ2-7 for the parts outside the CDR3, the full variable domain is DSGVTQTPKHLITATGQRVTLRCSPRSGDLSVYWYQQSLDQGLQFLIQYYNGEERAKGNILERFSAQQFPDLHSELNLSSLELGDSALYFCASSVRRESDSPQYFGPGTRLTVT.

The chain has TRBV6-6 and TRBJ2-3, with D possibly matching TRBD1 (5 bases). The CDR3 sequence is 16 residues long. The germline V gene encodes CDR1 MNHNY and CDR2 SVGAGI (reference sequence). Between the trimmed V and J ends, which lost 3 bases and 3 bases, there was a span of 16 bases. The CDR3: CASSYGIRAGTDTQYF. The DNA of the CDR3 is TGTGCCAGCAGTTATGGTATCAGAGCAGGGACAGATACGCAGTATTTT.

The V call is TRBV4-2, the J call TRBJ2-4, with D tentatively TRBD2 (7 bases). Germline V gene lookup returns CDR1 LGHNA and CDR2 YNFKEQ. V was shortened by 0 bases and J by 5 bases, with 14 bases between the two germline ends. The CDR3 totals 16 residues. The CDR3 sequence is CASSQEGGGTENIQYF. CDR3 sequence (DNA): TGTGCCAGCAGCCAAGAGGGAGGGGGAACTGAAAACATTCAGTACTTC.

This clone appeared a few times. The gene calls are TRBV2 and TRBJ1-1; 9 bases are shared with TRBD1. The trim removed 7 bases at V and 9 bases at J, leaving 9 bases unmatched. The CDR3 covers 13 residues. CDR1 is SNHLY and CDR2 is FYNNEI in the germline V gene. For the CDR3, the DNA is TGTGCCAGCAATACCGGGACAGGGTGGAAAGCTTTCTTT. This encodes CASNTGTGWKAFF. The whole variable domain, remainder taken from reference TRBV2 and TRBJ1-1, is EPEVTQTPSHQVTQMGQEVILRCVPISNHLYFYWYRQILGQKVEFLVSFYNNEISEKSEIFDDQFSVERPDGSNFTLKIRSTKLEDSAMYFCASNTGTGWKAFFGQGTRLTVV.